The 31 T cell receptor beta chains reported below all come from one sample, sequenced in a study of blood T cells in healthy people across ages. Primers used in a second PCR of roughly 7 to 12 cycles were a sample-barcoded 5' primer and a J-beta primer mix. TCRdb fed the 5' RACE reads into MiXCR, producing one record per CDR3 protein. The sample has hundreds of thousands of distinct CDR3 sequences; approximately 40% are singletons. The sequenced material came from blood. These receptors were obtained from a man older than 75 in good health.

The V gene is TRBV3-1, the J gene TRBJ1-4; D unclear. This CDR3 is built from 17 residues. The germline gives CDR1 LGHDT, CDR2 YNNKEL (reference sequence). The V and J ends lost 1 base and 0 bases respectively, with 12 bases between them. The CDR3 loop is CASSQAHWTSTNEKLFF. The CDR3 DNA sequence: TGTGCCAGCAGCCAAGCCCACTGGACGTCAACTAATGAAAAACTGTTTTTT.

The chain joins TRBV5-6 to TRBJ2-3; TRBD2 matches at 9 bases. This CDR3 has 16 residues. The ends lost 1 base at V and 2 bases at J; junction bases unmatched: 5. CDR1 and CDR2 from the germline V gene are SGHDT and YYEEEE. This CDR3 reads CASSLYGLATTDTQYF. The CDR3 DNA follows: TGTGCCAGCAGCTTGTACGGACTAGCGACCACAGATACGCAGTATTTT.

This chain uses TRBV27 with TRBJ2-6; 8 positions match TRBD1. The length of the CDR3 is 17 residues. J gave up 3 bases and V 2 bases, and 6 bases lay outside the gene matches. CDR1 is MNHEY, CDR2 SMNVEV, per germline (reference sequence). The CDR3 here is CASSLRTGIYGANVLTF. CDR3 in DNA: TGTGCCAGCAGTTTAAGGACAGGGATATATGGGGCCAACGTCCTGACTTTC.

A few counts support this clonotype. The chain links TRBV15 to TRBJ1-2, with D possibly being TRBD1 (5 bases). CDR3 size: 17 residues. V dropped 6 bases and J dropped 1 base, with 21 bases sitting between them. Germline V lookup: CDR1 LNHNV, CDR2 YYDKDF (reference sequence). The CDR3 spells CATSPSPGAVNNYGYTF. The CDR3 bases are TGTGCCACCAGTCCTTCCCCCGGGGCAGTAAATAACTATGGCTACACCTTC.

In this sample, this clonotype turned up once. J is TRBJ2-1 and V is TRBV10-3; 16 nucleotides match TRBD2. The V segment lost 8 bases and the J segment 4 bases; nucleotides outside the gene matches: 2. CDR1 is ENHRY, CDR2 SYGVKD, per germline. This CDR3 spans 15 amino acids. DNA of the CDR3: TGTGCCATCGGGACTAGCGGGAGGGGGTACAATGAGCAGTTCTTC. It translates to CAIGTSGRGYNEQFF.

A remark on this clonotype: A single base separates this from a much larger clone, so it may be a read error. This chain uses TRBV29-1 with TRBJ2-3; D remains ambiguous. The germline V and J ends were trimmed by 4 bases and 1 base, with 12 bases remaining between them. Germline CDR1 SQVTM, CDR2 ANQGSEA. The CDR3 length is 14 residues. The CDR3 sequence: CSVGKPRGTDTQYF. Written as DNA, the CDR3 is TGCAGCGTTGGAAAACCCCGGGGCACAGATACGCAGTATTTT.

The CDR3 loop reads CASSSGAGASSYEQYF. Here the CDR3 DNA reads TGTGCCAGCAGCTCCGGAGCGGGGGCCTCCTCCTACGAGCAGTACTTC. The rearrangement joins TRBV7-2 to TRBJ2-7; 8 nucleotides agree with TRBD2. Looked up from germline, CDR1 is SGHTA and CDR2 is FQGNSA. The CDR3 extends over 16 amino acids. Trimming at V came to 4 bases and at J to 0 bases, leaving 8 bases not matched to a gene.

This clonotype was counted between two and nine times. This sequence joins TRBV7-9 and TRBJ2-1, with a possible D match to TRBD1 (5 bases). This CDR3 has 15 amino acids. The germline CDR1 and CDR2 sequences are SEHNR and FQNEAQ (reference sequence). V shed 5 bases and J shed 1 base, with 12 bases lying between them. The CDR3 DNA reads as TGTGCCAGCAGCCGGGCAGGGATTTCCTACAATGAGCAGTTCTTC. This gives the protein CASSRAGISYNEQFF.

This clonotype came up a few times. V usage is TRBV10-2 and J usage is TRBJ2-7; 7 bases fit TRBD2. V gave up 4 bases and J gave up 6 bases; unmatched junction bases: 6. This CDR3 has 13 amino acids. CDR1 WSHSY and CDR2 SAAADI come from the germline V gene. CDR3 coding DNA: TGCGCCAGCAGTGGACCGACTAGCCGCGAGCAGTACTTC. The encoded protein is CASSGPTSREQYF.

This rearrangement joins TRBV7-2 to TRBJ2-1; D is ambiguous. The CDR3 is 13 amino acids. Trimming took off 2 bases at V and 7 bases at J, with 9 bases between the two ends. Germline V lookup: CDR1 SGHTA, CDR2 FQGNSA. CDR3 in amino acids: CASSLQRPNEQFF. The CDR3 bases are TGTGCCAGCAGCTTACAACGGCCTAATGAGCAGTTCTTC.

The table lists this clonotype with a few counts. V and J are TRBV28 and TRBJ2-7, with D tentatively TRBD2 (5 bases). The CDR3 extends over 13 amino acids. The germline gives CDR1 MDHEN, CDR2 SYDVKM. Trimming removed 5 bases at V and 7 bases at J, with 15 bases between. This chain's CDR3 is CASSVERAREQYF. In DNA, the CDR3 is TGTGCCAGCAGTGTTGAGAGGGCAAGGGAGCAGTACTTC.

This clonotype showed up just once. The chain employs TRBV20-1 and TRBJ2-1; TRBD2 aligns across 9 bases. The V gene end was trimmed by 1 base and the J gene end by 13 bases; junction bases not matched to a gene: 11. The CDR3 totals 14 residues. Germline CDR1 DFQATT, CDR2 SNEGSKA (reference sequence). CDR3 in DNA: TGCAGTGCTAGAGGGGGGACTAGCCTGGAGACCCAGTTCTTC. Its translation: CSARGGTSLETQFF.

The chain recombines TRBV30 with TRBJ2-3, with TRBD1 identical over 10 bases. This CDR3 comprises 14 residues. V lost 7 bases, J lost 3 bases, and 7 bases stayed unmatched. Germline V gives CDR1 GTSNPN, CDR2 SVGIG (reference sequence). The CDR3 DNA reads TGTGCCTCAGGTCGGGACAGGGGAACAGATACGCAGTATTTT. This sequence encodes CASGRDRGTDTQYF.

J is TRBJ2-3 and V is TRBV20-1; no definite D call. The CDR3 is made up of 13 amino acids. V lost 3 bases to trimming and J lost 11 bases, with 18 bases between them. The germline V gene encodes CDR1 DFQATT and CDR2 SNEGSKA (reference sequence). The CDR3 coding sequence is TGCAGTGCTAGCGGAGTCAGTTACAATGAGCAGTATTTT. This sequence encodes CSASGVSYNEQYF.

In this sample, this clonotype turned up a few times. This sequence joins TRBV5-1 and TRBJ2-5; 13 nucleotides align to TRBD2. Unmatched junction bases numbered 6, after V lost 5 bases and J lost 5 bases. This CDR3 region has 15 residues. The germline gives CDR1 SGHRS, CDR2 YFSETQ. CDR3 protein: CASRLAGGHRETQYF. The CDR3 nucleotides are TGCGCCAGCAGACTAGCGGGGGGGCATCGTGAGACCCAGTACTTC. Based on the CDR3 plus reference TRBV5-1 and TRBJ2-5, the full variable domain is KAGVTQTPRYLIKTRGQQVTLSCSPISGHRSVSWYQQTPGQGLQFLFEYFSETQRNKGNFPGRFSGRQFSNSRSEMNVSTLELGDSALYLCASRLAGGHRETQYFGPGTRLLVL.

J is TRBJ1-1 and V is TRBV10-3; D possibly corresponds to TRBD1 (6 bases). The V and J ends lost 5 bases and 1 base respectively, with 11 bases between them. Germline V gene lookup returns CDR1 ENHRY and CDR2 SYGVKD. The CDR3 is 14 residues long. CDR3 sequence: CAISKGGANTEAFF. The CDR3 DNA is TGTGCCATCAGTAAAGGGGGGGCGAACACTGAAGCTTTCTTT.

This clonotype was recorded a few times. The rearrangement uses TRBV10-2 and TRBJ2-7, with a tentative D call TRBD1 (6 bases). Germline loops: CDR1 WSHSY, CDR2 SAAADI. CDR3 length: 13 amino acids. V lost 6 bases and J lost 3, with 12 bases in between. CDR3 protein: CASRSQDSYEQYF. For the CDR3, the DNA is TGCGCCAGCAGGAGCCAGGACAGCTACGAGCAGTACTTC.

The chain uses TRBV4-3 and TRBJ2-5, with D unclear. The V gene lost 1 base and the J gene lost 5 bases, with 20 bases spanning the gap. The germline CDR1 and CDR2 sequences are LGHNA and YSLEER. The CDR3 length is 17 residues. The CDR3: CASSQGEGRGLGETQYF. CDR3 DNA sequence: TGCGCCAGCAGCCAAGGCGAAGGGCGAGGTTTAGGGGAGACCCAGTACTTC.

The chain links TRBV7-2 to TRBJ1-1; no firm D call. With 3 bases removed from V and 1 base from J, the gap between germline ends came to 6 bases. The CDR3 runs to 13 residues. CDR1 and CDR2 from the germline V gene are SGHTA and FQGNSA. CDR3 DNA: TGTGCCAGCAGCTTTTTGGAGAACACTGAAGCTTTCTTT. The encoded protein is CASSFLENTEAFF.

Comments on this clonotype: The junction shows a germline mismatch at one end, possibly a read error. CDR3 sequence: CASSQITGRRIHGHTF. The CDR3 bases are TGTGCCAGCAGTCAAATTACAGGGAGGAGGATCCATGGCCACACCTTC. The rearrangement uses TRBV6-2 or TRBV6-3 and TRBJ1-2; D may be TRBD1 (6 bases). Germline values: CDR1 MNHEY, CDR2 SVGEGT. This CDR3 contains 16 residues.

The gene calls are TRBV15 and TRBJ2-1, with a tentative D call TRBD1 (5 bases). Germline V gives CDR1 LNHNV, CDR2 YYDKDF (reference sequence). The V end lost 0 bases, the J end lost 3 bases, and 9 bases lay between the germline ends. The CDR3 spans 15 residues. This CDR3 is CATSRDTGIYNEQFF. The DNA of the CDR3 is TGTGCCACCAGCAGAGATACAGGAATCTACAATGAGCAGTTCTTC.

J is TRBJ1-1 and V is TRBV11-3; the D is unclear. Trimming removed 4 bases at V and 5 bases at J, with 11 bases between. Germline V lookup: CDR1 SGHNT, CDR2 YENEEA. The CDR3 consists of 13 residues. CDR3 region: CASSSNGQTEAFF. DNA of the CDR3: TGTGCCAGCAGCTCCAATGGGCAAACTGAAGCTTTCTTT.

There are a few counts of this clonotype. The chain uses TRBV28 and TRBJ2-1; 11 bases align to TRBD2. V shed 4 bases and J 4 bases; nucleotides not matched to a gene: 6. Germline-derived CDR1 and CDR2 are MDHEN and SYDVKM. This CDR3 is 16 amino acids long. The CDR3 loop is CASSSHPSGRYNEQFF. In DNA form, the CDR3 reads TGTGCCAGCAGTTCCCATCCTAGCGGGAGGTACAATGAGCAGTTCTTC.

The V gene is TRBV19, the J gene TRBJ1-4, with D possibly TRBD1 on 6 matching bases. CDR1 is LNHDA and CDR2 is SQIVND in the germline V gene (reference sequence). This CDR3 spans 15 amino acids. V was cut by 5 bases and J by 6 bases, with 16 bases left in between. The CDR3 nucleotides are TGTGCCAGTAGTCCAACAGGGTCGACTGATGAAAAACTGTTTTTT. It specifies CASSPTGSTDEKLFF.

This sequence joins TRBV7-9 and TRBJ1-1; 8 bases map to TRBD1. The CDR3 is 12 residues long. Unmatched junction bases numbered 6, after V lost 6 bases and J lost 9 bases. Germline V gene data show CDR1 as SEHNR and CDR2 as FQNEAQ (reference sequence). The CDR3 coding sequence is TGTGCCAGCAGAACTGGACAGGGACAAGCTTTCTTT. Translated, it gives CASRTGQGQAFF. The full variable domain, completed using reference TRBV7-9 and TRBJ1-1, is DTGVSQNPRHKITKRGQNVTFRCDPISEHNRLYWYRQTLGQGPEFLTYFQNEAQLEKSRLLSDRFSAERPKGSFSTLEIQRTEQGDSAMYLCASRTGQGQAFFGQGTRLTVV.

The V and J genes are TRBV7-2 and TRBJ2-7, with TRBD2 identical over 13 bases. This CDR3 comprises 17 residues. Germline V gives CDR1 SGHTA, CDR2 FQGNSA. After removal of 5 bases from V and 0 bases from J, the junction contained 7 bases not matched to a gene. The CDR3: CASSRTSGGRNSYEQYF. The CDR3 DNA reads TGTGCCAGCAGCCGGACTAGCGGGGGTCGCAACTCCTACGAGCAGTACTTC.

This clonotype was counted a single time. Given a much more abundant clone one base away, this may be a read error. This chain links TRBV29-1 with TRBJ2-7, with TRBD2 matching over 9 bases. Germline values: CDR1 SQVTM, CDR2 ANQGSEA. V lost 0 bases, J lost 4 bases, and 10 bases stayed unmatched. The CDR3 spans 16 residues. The CDR3 reads CSVEDWRASGVYEQYF. The CDR3 nucleotides are TGCAGCGTTGAAGATTGGCGGGCTAGCGGGGTGTACGAGCAGTACTTC.

Details on this clonotype: The junction departs from the called germline gene at one end, perhaps through a read error. The chain couples TRBV20-1 to TRBJ1-2; 10 nucleotides match TRBD1. The CDR3 is made up of 15 amino acids. Per the germline V gene, CDR1 is DFQATT and CDR2 is SNEGSKA (reference sequence). The CDR3 sequence is CSASEGTGVNYSYTF. DNA of the CDR3: TGCAGTGCTAGTGAGGGGACAGGGGTTAACTATAGCTACACCTTC.

The genes are TRBV5-1 and TRBJ2-5; D may match TRBD1 or TRBD2 (5 bases each). The CDR3 is 14 residues long. Per germline, CDR1 SGHRS and CDR2 YFSETQ. V lost 0 bases and J lost 5, with 11 bases in between. Here the CDR3 DNA reads TGCGCCAGCAGCTTGGAGATGGGGACGGAGACCCAGTACTTC. The encoded protein is CASSLEMGTETQYF.

Worth noting for this clonotype: Since a much larger clone is just one base distant, this may be a read error. The V call is TRBV6-2 or TRBV6-3, the J call TRBJ2-6; D gene unclear. The germline V gene encodes CDR1 MNHEY and CDR2 SVGEGT. There are 12 residues in the CDR3. The CDR3 loop is CASGYSLNVLTF. The CDR3 coding sequence is TGTGCCAGCGGTTACTCACTCAACGTCCTGACTTTC.

The chain links TRBV9 to TRBJ2-5; D ambiguous. CDR1 is SGDLS and CDR2 is YYNGEE in the germline V gene. With 0 bases removed from V and 11 bases from J, the gap between germline ends came to 26 bases. This CDR3 is 17 amino acids long. The CDR3 bases are TGTGCCAGCAGCGTAGTGTCGGGCACTGGGTCCTACAATGAGCAGTACTTC. Encoded protein: CASSVVSGTGSYNEQYF.